This T cell receptor beta chain was observed in a study of T cells in Graves' hyperthyroidism and ophthalmopathy. Amplified regions were TCR beta CDR3 sequences from RNA transcripts. Initially, a first-round RT-PCR of the TCR CDR3 employed the HTBI primer set. TCRdb recomputed calls from the multiplex PCR reads with MiXCR, one row per CDR3 protein. This sample has under 750,000 distinct CDR3 sequences, with roughly a sixth found just once. Exclusion criteria comprised uncontrolled infection, other autoimmune disease, pregnancy or lactation. The CDR3 spans 18 residues. Trimming at V came to 5 bases and at J to 3 bases, leaving 18 bases not matched to a gene. The germline V gene encodes CDR1 MNHEY and CDR2 SVGEGT. Ten or more counts support this clonotype.

The material sequenced was blood. The V gene is TRBV6-2 or TRBV6-3, the J gene TRBJ1-1; 7 nucleotides align to TRBD1. The TCR was taken from a woman aged 45 to 65 with Graves' hyperthyroidism that later progressed to Graves' ophthalmopathy. CDR3: CASSPPPRDSILDTEAFF. DNA for the CDR3: TGTGCCAGCAGTCCGCCCCCTCGGGACAGTATCTTGGACACTGAAGCTTTCTTT.